One sample yielded the 17 T cell receptor beta chains listed below, sequenced in a study of blood T cell repertoires in COVID-19. Using immunoSEQ multiplex PCR, the repertoire was profiled, and TCRdb retains in-frame clones only, with some absent. The table lists roughly 230,000 clones, 84% of them singletons. Input material: PBMCs or T cells enriched from blood (not recorded which). The receptors derive from a man aged 50-60 years who had recovered from COVID-19.

The chain carries TRBV9 and TRBJ2-1, with D maybe TRBD1 (6 bases). The CDR3 loop spans 13 amino acids. With 4 bases removed from V and 4 bases from J, the gap between germline ends came to 9 bases. Germline V gene lookup returns CDR1 SGDLS and CDR2 YYNGEE. CDR3 DNA: TGTGCCAGCAGCACCCAGGGGTACAATGAGCAGTTCTTC. Translated: CASSTQGYNEQFF.

J is TRBJ2-7 and V is TRBV13; D perhaps matches TRBD1 (6 bases). The CDR3 contains 14 residues. Germline V gene sequence: CDR1 PRHDT, CDR2 FYEKMQ (reference sequence). With 6 bases removed from V and 4 bases from J, the gap between germline ends came to 16 bases. The CDR3 DNA follows: TGTGCCAGCAGTCATTGGGACAAGACTTACGAGCAGTACTTC. Translated: CASSHWDKTYEQYF.

V usage is TRBV5-1 and J usage is TRBJ2-2; TRBD1 might be the D (6 bases). Germline CDR1 SGHRS, CDR2 YFSETQ. V was pared by 2 bases and J by 6 bases, with 14 bases between. This CDR3 region has 15 residues. CDR3 amino acids: CASSFVQGTAGELFF. As DNA, the CDR3 is TGCGCCAGCAGCTTTGTCCAGGGGACGGCCGGGGAGCTGTTTTTT.

The gene calls are TRBV7-3 and TRBJ1-4; no firm D call. The germline V gene encodes CDR1 SGHTA and CDR2 FQGTGA. The CDR3 loop spans 15 amino acids. Trimming removed 4 bases from V and 3 bases from J, with 12 bases in between. This CDR3 is CASSSPWGANEKLFF. Here the CDR3 DNA reads TGTGCCAGCAGCTCCCCATGGGGAGCTAATGAAAAACTGTTTTTT.

The V call is TRBV13, the J call TRBJ2-5; tentative D call: TRBD2 (5 bases). CDR1 PRHDT and CDR2 FYEKMQ come from the germline V gene (reference sequence). The V end lost 5 bases, the J end lost 5 bases, and 18 bases lay between the germline ends. The CDR3 length is 15 residues. CDR3 sequence (DNA): TGTGCCAGCAGCCCCCCCGGGGTCACCAGGGAGACCCAGTACTTC. Encoded protein: CASSPPGVTRETQYF.

The chain is built from TRBV24-1 and TRBJ2-5; a possible D gene is TRBD1 (5 bases). Germline values: CDR1 KGHDR, CDR2 SFDVKD. Between the trimmed V and J ends, which lost 3 bases and 7 bases, there was a span of 14 bases. The CDR3 extends over 14 amino acids. The CDR3 sequence is CATSDNRQLGTQYF. The CDR3 region has the DNA TGTGCCACCAGTGATAATAGACAGTTGGGGACCCAGTACTTC.

This chain joins TRBV12-3 or TRBV12-4 and TRBJ2-3, with 8 bases lining up with TRBD2. V shed 5 bases and J 14 bases; nucleotides not matched to a gene: 12. The CDR3 is made up of 13 amino acids. CDR3 nucleotides: TGTGCCAGCAGTCCCCCCGGGACTAGACTCCCGTATTTT. This sequence encodes CASSPPGTRLPYF.

V is TRBV7-3 and J is TRBJ2-1; 8 bases are shared with TRBD2. The V gene's germline CDR1 is SGHTA and CDR2 FQGTGA. V shed 5 bases and J 8 bases; nucleotides not matched to a gene: 14. The CDR3 contains 16 residues. CDR3 protein: CASSHSLRAGVDEQFF. In DNA, the CDR3 is TGTGCCAGCAGCCATTCACTAAGAGCGGGAGTAGATGAGCAGTTCTTC.

The chain recombines TRBV6-1 with TRBJ1-5; unclear D gene. Per the germline V gene, CDR1 is MNHNS and CDR2 is SASEGT. CDR3 length: 16 amino acids. V lost 0 bases, J lost 6 bases, and 15 bases lay in between. As DNA, the CDR3 is TGTGCCAGCAGTGAAGCCCCGGGGAAGAGGGTTCAGCCCCAGCATTTT. Its protein is CASSEAPGKRVQPQHF.

The gene calls are TRBV6-2 or TRBV6-3 and TRBJ2-2; 12 bases agree with TRBD2. J was trimmed by 5 bases and V by 6 bases; bases with no gene match: 7. The germline gives CDR1 MNHEY, CDR2 SVGEGT. This CDR3 region has 16 residues. CDR3 in DNA: TGTGCCAGCAGCACGGGACTAGCGGGTCGGACCGGGGAGCTGTTTTTT. Encoded protein: CASSTGLAGRTGELFF.

V is TRBV5-1 and J is TRBJ1-4, with D uncertain. The CDR3 loop spans 13 amino acids. Per germline, CDR1 SGHRS and CDR2 YFSETQ. Trimming took off 5 bases at V and 7 bases at J, with 12 bases between the two ends. In nucleotides, the CDR3 is TGCGCCAGCAGGAACTCGGGTGTTGAAAAACTGTTTTTT. Protein sequence: CASRNSGVEKLFF.

This clone was detected only once. The chain recombines TRBV7-3 with TRBJ2-5; the D gene is possibly TRBD1 (6 bases). Germline V gene sequence: CDR1 SGHTA, CDR2 FQGTGA. The V and J ends lost 6 bases and 3 bases respectively, with 11 bases between them. CDR3 length equals 13 residues. CDR3 protein: CASSTGTKETQYF. The CDR3 nucleotides are TGTGCCAGCAGTACCGGGACAAAAGAGACCCAGTACTTC.

The V call is TRBV5-4, the J call TRBJ2-4, with 12 bases lining up with TRBD2. The germline V gene has CDR1 SGHNT and CDR2 YYREEE (reference sequence). The CDR3 has 18 residues. V trimming: 4 bases; J trimming: 0 bases; junction bases outside the gene matches: 8. DNA for the CDR3: TGTGCCAGCAGCCCCGAACTAGCGGGAGGTATAGCCAAAAACATTCAGTACTTC. As protein: CASSPELAGGIAKNIQYF. Together with reference TRBV5-4 and TRBJ2-4, the CDR3 gives the full variable domain: ETGVTQSPTHLIKTRGQQVTLRCSSQSGHNTVSWYQQALGQGPQFIFQYYREEENGRGNFPPRFSGLQFPNYSSELNVNALELDDSALYLCASSPELAGGIAKNIQYFGAGTRLSVL.

This chain uses TRBV7-6 with TRBJ2-1, with D hard to call. V dropped 1 base and J dropped 10 bases, with 11 bases sitting between them. CDR3 size: 13 residues. Per germline, CDR1 SGHVS and CDR2 FNYEAQ. Written as DNA, the CDR3 is TGTGCCAGCAGCTTAGGTCAGGTGCAGGAGCAGTTCTTC. It yields the protein CASSLGQVQEQFF.

This chain uses TRBV2 with TRBJ1-2; possible D gene TRBD1, 5 bases. V was cut by 3 bases and J by 4 bases, with 9 bases left in between. This CDR3 is 13 amino acids long. Germline V gene data show CDR1 as SNHLY and CDR2 as FYNNEI. In DNA, the CDR3 is TGTGCCAGCAGTGACGGGGGGGGCTATGGCTACACCTTC. Translated: CASSDGGGYGYTF.

The chain employs TRBV7-9 and TRBJ1-2, with 9 bases that match TRBD1. This CDR3 contains 14 residues. V was clipped by 4 bases and J by 10 bases; unmatched bases: 10. Germline CDR1 SEHNR, CDR2 FQNEAQ (reference sequence). CDR3 in amino acids: CASSSPQGAVIYTF. CDR3 bases: TGTGCCAGCAGCTCCCCACAGGGGGCGGTTATCTACACCTTC.

V gene TRBV2 combines with J gene TRBJ1-2, with D unclear. Trimming took off 2 bases at V and 6 bases at J, with 19 bases between the two ends. This CDR3 has 16 residues. CDR1 SNHLY and CDR2 FYNNEI come from the germline V gene. The DNA for the CDR3 is TGTGCCAGCAGTGAACAACGGGGAATGATTGCTGATGGCTACACCTTC. This codes for CASSEQRGMIADGYTF. The entire variable domain, with the rest obtained from reference TRBV2 and TRBJ1-2, is as follows: EPEVTQTPSHQVTQMGQEVILRCVPISNHLYFYWYRQILGQKVEFLVSFYNNEISEKSEIFDDQFSVERPDGSNFTLKIRSTKLEDSAMYFCASSEQRGMIADGYTFGSGTRLTVV.